The clone carrying this T cell receptor (beta chain) was seen a single time. This sample stems from a study of blood T cell repertoires in COVID-19. Turning to the study itself: Acute and convalescent COVID-19 specimens originated in the United States, Italy and Spain. Sources were T cells, B-cell-depleted T cells, or PBMCs; the material itself was cDNA or gDNA.

As processed by the authors: Cell counts per sample came from amplifying reference gene primers. Clones were read by immunoSEQ multiplex PCR, and TCRdb kept only the in-frame ones, dropping some. Clone size and V and J calls were adopted from that table, with D and trimming inferred from the DNA. Of about 54,000 clones in the sample, 85% to 95% were seen once. The CDR3 contains 13 residues. Trimming left V 1 base short and J 3 bases short, with 7 bases between. Looked up from germline, CDR1 is SGHAT and CDR2 is FQNNGV. The origin of this receptor is a man in his fifties or sixties with acute or convalescent COVID-19. The chain uses TRBV11-2 and TRBJ2-7, with unresolved D. The sequenced sample consisted of peripheral blood. The DNA of the CDR3 is TGTGCCAGCAGCTTAGTAGCCAACTACGAGCAGTACTTC. The encoded protein is CASSLVANYEQYF. Full variable domain (remainder filled in from reference TRBV11-2 and TRBJ2-7): EAGVAQSPRYKIIEKRQSVAFWCNPISGHATLYWYQQILGQGPKLLIQFQNNGVVDDSQLPKDRFSAERLKGVDSTLKIQPAKLEDSAVYLCASSLVANYEQYFGPGTRLTVT.